The source of this TCR beta chain is a study of T cell responses to AZD1222 COVID-19 vaccine. Only in-frame clones appear in the TCRdb table, and some are missing; sequencing was by immunoSEQ multiplex PCR. This sample has approximately 150,000 clones, with under 95% found just once. This CDR3 region has 15 residues. The V end was cut by 5 bases, the J end by 0 bases, with 13 bases between. Germline CDR1 SGHVS, CDR2 FQNEAQ. The input for sequencing was peripheral blood, taken on day 0 of AZD1222 vaccination. This chain connects TRBV7-8 to TRBJ1-2; no reliable D call. This sequence was found in an adult in good health. DNA of the CDR3: TGTGCCAGCAGCCCGTACTTGAGGGCTAACTATGGCTACACCTTC. It is translated as CASSPYLRANYGYTF. The full variable domain, its missing parts supplied by reference TRBV7-8 and TRBJ1-2, is GAGVSQSPRYKVAKRGQDVALRCDPISGHVSLFWYQQALGQGPEFLTYFQNEAQLDKSGLPSDRFFAERPEGSVSTLKIQRTQQEDSAVYLCASSPYLRANYGYTFGSGTRLTVV.